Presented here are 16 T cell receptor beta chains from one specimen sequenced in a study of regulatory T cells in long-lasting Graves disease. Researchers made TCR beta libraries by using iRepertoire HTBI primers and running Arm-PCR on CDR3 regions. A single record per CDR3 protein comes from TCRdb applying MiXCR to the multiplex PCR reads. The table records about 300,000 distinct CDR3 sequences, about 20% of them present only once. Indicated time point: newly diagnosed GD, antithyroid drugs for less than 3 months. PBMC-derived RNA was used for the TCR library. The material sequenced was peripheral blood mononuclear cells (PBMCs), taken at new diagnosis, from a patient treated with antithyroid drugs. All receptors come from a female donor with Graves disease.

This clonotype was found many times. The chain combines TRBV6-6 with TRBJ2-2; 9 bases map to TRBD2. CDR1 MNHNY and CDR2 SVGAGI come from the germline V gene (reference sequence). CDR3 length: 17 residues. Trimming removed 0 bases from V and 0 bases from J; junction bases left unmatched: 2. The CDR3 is CASSYSASGANTGELFF. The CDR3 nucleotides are TGTGCCAGCAGTTACTCGGCTAGCGGGGCGAACACCGGGGAGCTGTTTTTT.

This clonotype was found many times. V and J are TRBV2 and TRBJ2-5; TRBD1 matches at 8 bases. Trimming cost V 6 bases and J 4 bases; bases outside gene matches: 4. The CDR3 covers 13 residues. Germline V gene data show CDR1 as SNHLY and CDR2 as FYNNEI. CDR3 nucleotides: TGTGCCAGCAGGGGGACAGGTGGAGAGACCCAGTACTTC. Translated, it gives CASRGTGGETQYF. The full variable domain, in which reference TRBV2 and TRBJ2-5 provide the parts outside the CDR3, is EPEVTQTPSHQVTQMGQEVILRCVPISNHLYFYWYRQILGQKVEFLVSFYNNEISEKSEIFDDQFSVERPDGSNFTLKIRSTKLEDSAMYFCASRGTGGETQYFGPGTRLLVL.

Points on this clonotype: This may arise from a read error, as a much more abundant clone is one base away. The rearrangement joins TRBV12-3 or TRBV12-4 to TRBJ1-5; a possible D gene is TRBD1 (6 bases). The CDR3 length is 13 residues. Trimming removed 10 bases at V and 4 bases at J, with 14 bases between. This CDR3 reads CANTYDRNQPQHF. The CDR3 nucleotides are TGTGCCAACACTTACGACAGGAATCAGCCCCAGCATTTT.

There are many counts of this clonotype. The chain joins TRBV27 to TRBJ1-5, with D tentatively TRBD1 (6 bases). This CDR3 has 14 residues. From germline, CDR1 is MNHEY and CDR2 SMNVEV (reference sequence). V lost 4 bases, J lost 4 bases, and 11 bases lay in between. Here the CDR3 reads CASSWTAGNQPQHF. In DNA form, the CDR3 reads TGTGCCAGCAGTTGGACAGCGGGAAATCAGCCCCAGCATTTT.

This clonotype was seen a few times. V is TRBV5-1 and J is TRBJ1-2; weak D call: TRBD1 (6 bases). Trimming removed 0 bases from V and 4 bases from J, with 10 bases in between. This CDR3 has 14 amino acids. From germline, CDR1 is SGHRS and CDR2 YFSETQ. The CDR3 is CASSLARGGYGYTF. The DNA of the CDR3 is TGCGCCAGCAGCTTGGCCAGGGGCGGCTATGGCTACACCTTC.

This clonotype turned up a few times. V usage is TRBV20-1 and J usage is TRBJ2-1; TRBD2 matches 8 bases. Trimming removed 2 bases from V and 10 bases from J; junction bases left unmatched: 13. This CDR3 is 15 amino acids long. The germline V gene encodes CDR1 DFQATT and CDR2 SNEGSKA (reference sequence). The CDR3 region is CSARNLGASGPEQFF. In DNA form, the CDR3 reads TGCAGTGCTAGAAACCTGGGGGCTAGCGGGCCAGAGCAGTTCTTC.

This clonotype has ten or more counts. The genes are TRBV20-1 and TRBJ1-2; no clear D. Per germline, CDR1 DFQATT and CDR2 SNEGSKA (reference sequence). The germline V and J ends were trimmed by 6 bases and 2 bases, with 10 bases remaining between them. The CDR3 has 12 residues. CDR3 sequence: CSAMEGNYGYTF. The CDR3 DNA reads TGCAGTGCAATGGAGGGAAACTATGGCTACACCTTC.

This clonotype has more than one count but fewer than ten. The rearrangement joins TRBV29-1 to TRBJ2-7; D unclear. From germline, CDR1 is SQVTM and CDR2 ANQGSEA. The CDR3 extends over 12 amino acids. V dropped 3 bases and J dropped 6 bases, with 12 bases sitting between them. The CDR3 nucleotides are TGCAGCGTTGAGGTGATTTCGGGCGAGCAGTACTTC. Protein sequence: CSVEVISGEQYF.

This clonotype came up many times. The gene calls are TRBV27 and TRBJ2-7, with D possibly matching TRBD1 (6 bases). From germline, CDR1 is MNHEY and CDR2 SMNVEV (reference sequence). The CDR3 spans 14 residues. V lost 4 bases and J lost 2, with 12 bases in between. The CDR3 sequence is CASSSFGDTYEQYF. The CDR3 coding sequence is TGTGCCAGCAGTTCGTTTGGGGACACCTACGAGCAGTACTTC.

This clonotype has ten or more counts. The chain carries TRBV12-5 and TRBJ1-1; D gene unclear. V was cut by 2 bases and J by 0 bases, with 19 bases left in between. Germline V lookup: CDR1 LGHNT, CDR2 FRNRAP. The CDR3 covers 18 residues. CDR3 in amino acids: CASGLPKATRLMNTEAFF. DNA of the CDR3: TGTGCTAGTGGTTTGCCAAAGGCGACAAGACTCATGAACACTGAAGCTTTCTTT.

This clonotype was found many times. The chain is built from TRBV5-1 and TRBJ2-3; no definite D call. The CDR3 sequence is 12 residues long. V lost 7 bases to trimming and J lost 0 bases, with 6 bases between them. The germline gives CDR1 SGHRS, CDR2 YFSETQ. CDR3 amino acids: CASLGSTDTQYF. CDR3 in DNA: TGCGCCAGCTTGGGGAGCACAGATACGCAGTATTTT.

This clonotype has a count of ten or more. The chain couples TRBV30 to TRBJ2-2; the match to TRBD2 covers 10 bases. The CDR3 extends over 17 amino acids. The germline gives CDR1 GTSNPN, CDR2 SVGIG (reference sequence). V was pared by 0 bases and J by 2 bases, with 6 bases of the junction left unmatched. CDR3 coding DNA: TGTGCCTGGAGTGTACCAGCGGGAGGGCCTAACACCGGGGAGCTGTTTTTT. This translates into CAWSVPAGGPNTGELFF.

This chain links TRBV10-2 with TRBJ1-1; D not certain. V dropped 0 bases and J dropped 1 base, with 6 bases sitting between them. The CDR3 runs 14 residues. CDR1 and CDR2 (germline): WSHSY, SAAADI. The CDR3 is CASSESVRNTEAFF. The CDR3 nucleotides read TGCGCCAGCAGTGAGTCGGTTAGGAACACTGAAGCTTTCTTT.

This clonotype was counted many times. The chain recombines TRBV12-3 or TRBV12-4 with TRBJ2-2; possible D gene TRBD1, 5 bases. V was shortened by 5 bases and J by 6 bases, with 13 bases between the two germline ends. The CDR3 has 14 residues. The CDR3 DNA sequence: TGTGCCAGCAGTACAATTTCCAGGGCCGGGGAGCTGTTTTTT. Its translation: CASSTISRAGELFF.

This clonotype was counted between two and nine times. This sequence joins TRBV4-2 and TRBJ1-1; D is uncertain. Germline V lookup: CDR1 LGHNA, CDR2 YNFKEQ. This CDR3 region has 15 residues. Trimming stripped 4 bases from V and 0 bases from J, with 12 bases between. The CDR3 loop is CASSLPAGMNTEAFF. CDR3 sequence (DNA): TGTGCCAGCAGCCTCCCCGCGGGAATGAACACTGAAGCTTTCTTT.

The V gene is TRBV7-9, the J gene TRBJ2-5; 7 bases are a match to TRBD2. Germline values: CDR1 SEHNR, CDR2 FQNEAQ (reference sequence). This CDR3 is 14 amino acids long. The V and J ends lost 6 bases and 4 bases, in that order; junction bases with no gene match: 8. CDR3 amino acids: CASRSTAGVETQYF. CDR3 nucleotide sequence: TGTGCCAGCAGGTCAACTGCGGGGGTAGAGACCCAGTACTTC.